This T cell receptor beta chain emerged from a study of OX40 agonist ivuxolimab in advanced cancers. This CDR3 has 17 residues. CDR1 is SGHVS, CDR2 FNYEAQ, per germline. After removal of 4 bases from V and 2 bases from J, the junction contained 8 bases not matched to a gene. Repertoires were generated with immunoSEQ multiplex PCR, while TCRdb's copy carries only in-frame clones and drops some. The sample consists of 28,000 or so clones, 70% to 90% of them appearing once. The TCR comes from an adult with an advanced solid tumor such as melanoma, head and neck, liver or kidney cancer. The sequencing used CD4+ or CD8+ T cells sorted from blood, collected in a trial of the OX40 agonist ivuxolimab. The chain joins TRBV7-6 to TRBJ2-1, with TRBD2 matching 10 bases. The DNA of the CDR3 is TGTGCCAGCAGCTCTGGGCTAGCGGGAGAGGCCTACAATGAGCAGTTCTTC. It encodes CASSSGLAGEAYNEQFF.